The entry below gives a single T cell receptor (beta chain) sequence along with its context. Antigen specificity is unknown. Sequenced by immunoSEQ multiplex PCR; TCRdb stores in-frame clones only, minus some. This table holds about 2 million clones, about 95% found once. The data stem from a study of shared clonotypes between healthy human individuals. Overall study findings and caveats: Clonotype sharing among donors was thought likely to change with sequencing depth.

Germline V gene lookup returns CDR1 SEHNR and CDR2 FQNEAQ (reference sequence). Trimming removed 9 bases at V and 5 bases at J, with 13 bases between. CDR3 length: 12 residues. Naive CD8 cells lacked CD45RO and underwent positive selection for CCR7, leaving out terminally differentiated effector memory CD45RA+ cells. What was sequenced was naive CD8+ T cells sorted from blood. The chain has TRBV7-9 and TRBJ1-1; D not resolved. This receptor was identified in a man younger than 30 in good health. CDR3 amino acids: CASRWMGTEAFF. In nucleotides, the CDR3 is TGTGCCAGTCGGTGGATGGGAACTGAAGCTTTCTTT. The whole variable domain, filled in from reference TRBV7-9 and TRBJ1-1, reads DTGVSQNPRHKITKRGQNVTFRCDPISEHNRLYWYRQTLGQGPEFLTYFQNEAQLEKSRLLSDRFSAERPKGSFSTLEIQRTEQGDSAMYLCASRWMGTEAFFGQGTRLTVV.